This T cell receptor beta chain emerged from a study of vaccination effects on CD4 cells after COVID-19 (dated by TCRdb to the early 2020s). Background for the entire study: Each participant got two doses of an mRNA SARS-CoV-2 vaccine, either BNT162b2 or mRNA-1273. In both COVID-19 convalescent patients and infection-naive vaccine recipients, the study compared SARS-CoV-2 spike-specific CD4+ TCR repertoires from before mRNA vaccination with those from after it. Altogether, around eleven COVID-19 convalescent patients and several SARS-CoV-2-naive healthy vaccine recipients made up the full study. Cultures from other donors in the study were sequenced with the Oncomine TCR Beta short-read assay on an Illumina iSeq 100.

The CDR3 runs 11 amino acids, cysteine and phenylalanine included. Of the read, only the CDR3 DNA is kept; its 33 bases are in frame from base 1. The junction shows trimming of 6 bases on V and 13 bases on J, and the gene matches do not reach 8 bases of it. As encoded in the germline V gene (reference sequence), CDR1 is MNHNY while CDR2 is SVGAGI. A word on this clone: The target of this receptor is not known. It has no much larger one-base neighbor in the sample; base qualities were not kept.

The library was built by means of the immunoSEQ multiplex PCR assay. DNA from the cultured and isolated CD4+ T cells underwent TCR beta CDR3 sequencing. As for the authors' bioinformatics: The analysis removed non-productive TCR sequences, trimmed reads to the CDR3 region, and retained only CDR3s that were 7 or more amino acids long. Antigen-specific clonotypes were identified with the MANAFEST web app by comparing expansion in peptide wells against reference cultures. Positive clones required FDR<0.05 expansion versus reference and all other wells, odds ratio above 5, and frequency above 0.1% in two replicate wells. A clonotype was defined as cross-reactive if the clonotype was significantly expanded both in SARS-CoV-2 spike wells and in at least one common cold coronavirus spike condition. Using the stringdist R package, CDR3 similarity was measured by Levenshtein distance, and unrooted trees were constructed with ape in R 3.6.1. Imported from immuneACCESS, the table was reduced by TCRdb to in-frame sequences with V and J called. These copies leave out some clones; in studies compared against another copy, an unresolved V gene accounts for under half, and the cause of the remainder is not known. V and J calls and clone size are as listed in that table; D and trimming were resolved from the DNA. The sample table shows about 37,000 clones, and about 69% are seen once. The ten largest clones represent just under 15% of the sample.

The full study reports these points: In healthy vaccine recipients, vaccine-induced clones were almost all SARS-CoV-2 mono-reactive, with only 1 of 255 being cross-reactive with common cold coronaviruses. Limitations of the study were the small number of convalescent patients and the absence of early post-infection timepoints. Marked clonal contraction was observed in both infection-induced and vaccine-induced clones at late post-vaccination timepoints, consistent with waning T cell responses.

The ViraFEST assay stimulated PBMC with viral peptide pools and then used TCR sequencing to identify antigen-specific CD4+ T cell clonotypes by expansion. After around 11 days of culture, CD4+ T cells were isolated with the EasySep CD4+ T cell isolation kit. Healthy vaccine recipients had no prior SARS-CoV-2 infection, confirmed by negative nucleocapsid antibodies before and after vaccination. Some 2 million PBMC per well were cultured with 8.5 to 10 ug/ml peptides in IMDM containing roughly 5% human AB serum, about 10 IU/ml IL-2 and gentamicin. On days 3 and 7, half of the culture medium was replaced with fresh IL-2-containing medium. Unless otherwise noted, each peptide stimulation condition was cultured in triplicate wells. Using Ficoll-Paque Plus gradient centrifugation, PBMC were separated from whole blood and then either used fresh or cryopreserved at -140C. Overlapping peptide pools spanned the spike proteins of SARS-CoV-2 and the common cold coronaviruses HCoV-NL63, HCoV-OC43 and HCoV-229E. The QIAamp micro DNA kit was used to extract genomic DNA from the cultured CD4+ T cells.

The sequence derives from a human donor who received a COVID-19 vaccine. The material sequenced was CD4+ T cells from PBMCs cultured with HCoV-OC43 spike peptides, taken before COVID-19 vaccination. The sample's cell subset or site, from its label and the paper: HCoV-OC43 spike overlapping peptide pool stimulation. The chain couples TRBV6-6 to TRBJ2-7, and TRBD1 matches 8 of the central bases. For the CDR3, the sequence is CASSGTGGPYF. The nucleotides are TGTGCCAGCAGCGGTACAGGGGGTCCCTACTTC.